Listed below are T cell receptor beta chains from one sample, sequenced in a study of blood T cell repertoires in COVID-19. Method: immunoSEQ multiplex PCR; TCRdb's copy keeps in-frame clones and lacks some. The sample lists 190,000 or so clones; approximately 84% were seen once. The sequenced sample consisted of peripheral blood. The receptors here all came from a human donor with acute or convalescent COVID-19. The donor label of this sample is uncertain. The CDR3 runs from the conserved cysteine through the conserved F or W. The order of the fields is J gene, V gene, clone size, D gene, CDR3 protein, CDR3 DNA. D genes are given only for firm matches. Size is omitted from some rows. Given values are once, few, many or a class for expanded clones.

TRBJ1-1	TRBV6-6	NA	TRBD1	CASSSGQASGTEAFF	TGTGCCAGCAGTTCCGGACAGGCCTCGGGAACTGAAGCTTTCTTT
TRBJ2-7	TRBV30	NA	TRBD2	CAWSAPGLGSHEQYF	TGTGCCTGGAGTGCCCCGGGACTAGGTTCCCACGAGCAGTACTTC
TRBJ1-1	TRBV11-2	NA	NA	CASSLTVTEAFF	TGTGCCAGCAGCTTGACAGTAACTGAAGCTTTCTTT
TRBJ2-5	TRBV2	NA	TRBD1	CASTRGQGAETQYF	TGTGCCAGCACCAGGGGACAGGGGGCAGAGACCCAGTACTTC
TRBJ2-7	TRBV27	NA	NA	CASSHNTGSSYEQYF	TGTGCCAGCAGCCACAACACAGGGAGCTCCTACGAGCAGTACTTC
TRBJ2-1	TRBV11-3	NA	NA	CASSLANSYNEQFF	TGTGCCAGCAGCTTAGCCAATTCATACAATGAGCAGTTCTTC
TRBJ2-1	TRBV9	NA	TRBD2	CASSLRGSEIGSEQFF	TGTGCCAGCAGCTTGCGCGGGAGTGAGATAGGAAGTGAGCAGTTCTTC
TRBJ2-7	TRBV7-9	NA	TRBD1	CAVEPGTASYEQYF	TGCGCCGTCGAACCGGGGACAGCCTCCTACGAGCAGTACTTC
TRBJ1-3	TRBV3-1/TRBV3-2	NA	TRBD1	CASTRGTGTGNTIYF	TGTGCCAGCACCCGAGGGACAGGGACTGGAAACACCATATATTTT
TRBJ1-4	TRBV9	NA	TRBD1	CASSGPGGQEKLFF	TGTGCCAGCAGCGGACCAGGGGGTCAAGAAAAACTGTTTTTT
TRBJ1-6	TRBV5-5	NA	TRBD1	CASSLWGQGGYNSPLHF	TGTGCCAGCAGCTTGTGGGGACAGGGAGGTTATAATTCACCCCTCCACTTT
TRBJ2-2	TRBV5-1	NA	TRBD2	CASSLNLLASTGELFF	TGCGCCAGCAGCTTAAATCTACTAGCGTCAACCGGGGAGCTGTTTTTT
TRBJ2-3	TRBV7-8	NA	NA	CASSHGSGGADTQYF	TGTGCCAGCAGCCATGGCTCTGGAGGGGCAGATACGCAGTATTTT
TRBJ1-6	TRBV30	few	TRBD1	CAWGRGLHNSPLHF	TGTGCCTGGGGCAGGGGGCTACATAATTCACCCCTCCACTTT
TRBJ1-2	TRBV3-1/TRBV3-2	NA	NA	CASSQADRSNYGYTF	TGTGCCAGCAGCCAAGCAGACAGATCTAACTATGGCTACACCTTC
TRBJ2-7	TRBV10-3	few	TRBD1	CASRDRLAYEQYF	TGTGCCTCCCGGGACAGGCTTGCCTACGAGCAGTACTTC
TRBJ1-2	TRBV30	once	NA	CAWTLTVRYGYTF	TGTGCCTGGACGCTAACAGTTCGATATGGCTACACCTTC
TRBJ1-5	TRBV28	NA	NA	CASSLRQGNQPQHF	TGTGCCAGCAGTTTACGCCAGGGTAATCAGCCCCAGCATTTT
TRBJ2-1	TRBV27	NA	NA	CASSLSPGSSYNEQFF	TGTGCCAGCAGTTTATCCCCTGGGAGCTCCTACAATGAGCAGTTCTTC
TRBJ2-7	TRBV6-5	once	NA	CASRNRDIVTGEQYF	TGTGCCAGCAGGAACCGGGACATCGTGACGGGCGAGCAGTACTTC
TRBJ2-7	TRBV3-1/TRBV3-2	NA	TRBD2	CASSQWSGNSYEQYF	TGTGCCAGCAGCCAATGGAGCGGGAACTCCTACGAGCAGTACTTC
TRBJ1-2	TRBV6-5	NA	NA	CASSYSGGYGYTF	TGTGCCAGCAGTTACTCCGGCGGATATGGCTACACCTTC
TRBJ2-2	TRBV28	NA	TRBD1	CASSRTGSGGELFF	TGTGCCAGCAGCCGGACAGGTTCTGGCGGGGAGCTGTTTTTT
TRBJ1-2	TRBV7-9	NA	NA	CASSLETLQADGYTF	TGTGCCAGCAGCTTAGAAACCCTCCAGGCTGATGGCTACACCTTC
TRBJ1-1	TRBV2	NA	NA	CASTSTGFEAFF	TGTGCCAGCACTAGTACAGGGTTTGAAGCTTTCTTT
TRBJ1-1	TRBV19	NA	TRBD1	CASSSIRDRGANTEAFF	TGTGCCAGTAGTAGCATCCGGGACAGGGGGGCGAACACTGAAGCTTTCTTT